The 26 T cell receptor beta chains below were found in one sample sequenced in a study of T cell responses to AZD1222 COVID-19 vaccine (dated by TCRdb to about 2021). In light of the paper, this sample's time point label describes: baseline before first vaccination. In light of the paper, this sample's treatment or condition label describes: meningococcal conjugate vaccine given as trial control. The protocol used for the library was the immunoSEQ multiplex PCR assay. Imported from immuneACCESS, the table was reduced by TCRdb to in-frame sequences with V and J called. These copies leave out some clones; in studies compared against another copy, an unresolved V gene accounts for under half, and the cause of the remainder is not known. The sample table holds around 70,000 clones, of which 79% were seen once. The ten largest make up about a quarter of the sample. The source was peripheral blood, collected on day 0 of MenACWY control vaccination. The origin of the receptors is an adult in good health.

In DNA, the CDR3 is TGTGCCTGGAGTGTAGGGCGCGGGTCCACAGATACGCAGTATTTT. It specifies CAWSVGRGSTDTQYF. V and J are TRBV30 and TRBJ2-3; TRBD2 is a possible D gene (5 bases). The V and J ends lost 0 bases and 2 bases respectively, with 12 bases between them. Germline lookup yields CDR1 GTSNPN and CDR2 SVGIG (reference sequence). This CDR3 is 15 amino acids long.

CDR3: CASSPMTGLRETEAFF. The CDR3 nucleotides are TGTGCCAGCAGCCCTATGACCGGACTCAGGGAAACTGAAGCTTTCTTT. The J gene is TRBJ1-1, the V gene TRBV5-5, with D possibly matching TRBD1 (5 bases). The germline V and J ends were trimmed by 4 bases and 5 bases, with 21 bases remaining between them. In germline, CDR1 is SGHKS, CDR2 YYEKEE (reference sequence). CDR3 size: 16 residues.

This clone was found once. This chain links TRBV3-1 (or the pseudogene TRBV3-2) with TRBJ2-5; the D gene is possibly TRBD2 (6 bases). The CDR3 spans 17 residues. The ends were cut back, 0 bases at V and 5 bases at J, with 19 bases in the middle. The germline V gene encodes CDR1 LGHDT and CDR2 YNNKEL (reference sequence). The DNA for the CDR3 is TGTGCCAGCAGCCAAGATTTGCGGGAACCCCGAGGGGAGACCCAGTACTTC. Amino acid sequence: CASSQDLREPRGETQYF.

J is TRBJ2-5 and V is TRBV30; D unresolved. The germline V gene has CDR1 GTSNPN and CDR2 SVGIG (reference sequence). Trimming shortened V by 4 bases and J by 0 bases, and 15 bases separated the two germline ends. This CDR3 contains 15 residues. The CDR3 bases are TGTGCCTGGATGGCTGGACGTACGTACCAAGAGACCCAGTACTTC. Translation: CAWMAGRTYQETQYF.

The rearrangement uses TRBV2 and TRBJ1-1; D remains ambiguous. The germline V and J ends were trimmed by 5 bases and 0 bases, with 16 bases remaining between them. This CDR3 spans 16 amino acids. Per germline, CDR1 SNHLY and CDR2 FYNNEI. The CDR3 protein is CASSLLDVSMNTEAFF. The DNA of the CDR3 is TGTGCCAGCAGTCTCCTGGACGTCTCAATGAACACTGAAGCTTTCTTT.

The chain couples TRBV2 to TRBJ2-2; unclear D gene. This CDR3 contains 14 residues. V was trimmed by 3 bases and J by 6 bases, leaving 11 bases between them. Germline V gene sequence: CDR1 SNHLY, CDR2 FYNNEI. DNA of the CDR3: TGTGCCAGCAGTGAGGTGGTAGGCTCCGGGGAGCTGTTTTTT. This sequence encodes CASSEVVGSGELFF.

The chain links TRBV28 to TRBJ2-1; a possible D gene is TRBD2 (6 bases). This CDR3 is 12 amino acids long. Germline V CDR1 and CDR2: MDHEN, SYDVKM. Deletions cut 6 bases from V and 10 bases from J, with 13 bases between. The CDR3 reads CASSLRTNEQFF. The CDR3 DNA is TGTGCCAGCAGCCTTAGGACTAACGAGCAGTTCTTC. The full variable domain, with the rest looked up from reference TRBV28 and TRBJ2-1, is DVKVTQSSRYLVKRTGEKVFLECVQDMDHENMFWYRQDPGLGLRLIYFSYDVKMKEKGDIPEGYSVSREKKERFSLILESASTNQTSMYLCASSLRTNEQFFGPGTRLTVL.

The chain carries TRBV2 and TRBJ2-2; 11 nucleotides line up with TRBD1. V gave up 4 bases and J gave up 3 bases; unmatched junction bases: 7. The germline V gene has CDR1 SNHLY and CDR2 FYNNEI. The CDR3 extends over 17 amino acids. CDR3 sequence reads: CASSVVLGQGDTGELFF. The CDR3 nucleotides read TGTGCCAGCAGTGTGGTGTTGGGACAGGGGGACACCGGGGAGCTGTTTTTT.

The chain is built from TRBV28 and TRBJ2-1, with TRBD2 identical over 7 bases. V lost 3 bases, J lost 8 bases, and 7 bases stayed unmatched. CDR3 size: 14 residues. Germline V gene data show CDR1 as MDHEN and CDR2 as SYDVKM. CDR3 sequence reads: CASSLWEGGDEQFF. DNA of the CDR3: TGTGCCAGCAGTTTGTGGGAGGGTGGGGATGAGCAGTTCTTC.

This clone was seen a single time. The V call is TRBV19, the J call TRBJ1-2, with D perhaps matching TRBD1 (6 bases). The CDR3 runs 15 residues. V shed 7 bases and J shed 3 bases, with 18 bases lying between them. Looked up from germline, CDR1 is LNHDA and CDR2 is SQIVND (reference sequence). The DNA of the CDR3 is TGTGCCAGTATCACCCCCGGGGGGCGAGACTATGGCTACACCTTC. Protein product: CASITPGGRDYGYTF.

V is TRBV5-4 and J is TRBJ2-1; D is uncertain. V was shortened by 3 bases and J by 8 bases, with 9 bases between the two germline ends. Looked up from germline, CDR1 is SGHNT and CDR2 is YYREEE (reference sequence). CDR3 size: 12 residues. The CDR3 DNA is TGTGCCAGCAGCTCAGGTGGGGATGAGCAGTTCTTC. Its translation: CASSSGGDEQFF.

This clone has a count of ten or more. The rearrangement uses TRBV11-1 and TRBJ2-2; 8 nucleotides align to TRBD2. The CDR3 runs to 15 residues. Trimming took 2 bases from V and 7 from J; bases not matched to a gene: 6. Germline CDR1 is SGHAT and CDR2 is FQDESV (reference sequence). The chain's CDR3 is CASSLKSGGGGELFF. DNA for the CDR3: TGTGCCAGCAGCTTAAAGAGCGGGGGTGGCGGGGAGCTGTTTTTT.

The chain links TRBV7-9 to TRBJ2-5, with D possibly matching TRBD1 (6 bases). Trimming removed 6 bases from V and 5 bases from J, with 13 bases in between. The CDR3 sequence is 13 residues long. Germline V gene sequence: CDR1 SEHNR, CDR2 FQNEAQ (reference sequence). The CDR3 here is CASSFQGWETQYF. The CDR3 bases are TGTGCCAGCAGTTTCCAGGGGTGGGAGACCCAGTACTTC. Looking up the rest from reference TRBV7-9 and TRBJ2-5 gives the full variable domain: DTGVSQNPRHKITKRGQNVTFRCDPISEHNRLYWYRQTLGQGPEFLTYFQNEAQLEKSRLLSDRFSAERPKGSFSTLEIQRTEQGDSAMYLCASSFQGWETQYFGPGTRLLVL.

This clone was counted once. The chain couples TRBV7-2 to TRBJ2-5; the D call may be TRBD1 or TRBD2 (5 bases each). Germline CDR1 is SGHTA and CDR2 is FQGNSA. The CDR3 runs to 15 residues. Between the trimmed V and J ends, which lost 5 bases and 5 bases, there was a span of 18 bases. CDR3 sequence reads: CASSLPTGSGETQYF. The CDR3 DNA reads TGTGCCAGCAGCCTACCGACGGGGTCAGGGGAGACCCAGTACTTC. The full variable domain, its missing parts supplied by reference TRBV7-2 and TRBJ2-5, is GAGVSQSPSNKVTEKGKDVELRCDPISGHTALYWYRQSLGQGLEFLIYFQGNSAPDKSGLPSDRFSAERTGGSVSTLTIQRTQQEDSAVYLCASSLPTGSGETQYFGPGTRLLVL.

This clone appeared a few times. This chain uses TRBV7-2 with TRBJ2-1; 8 bases map to TRBD2. The CDR3 covers 15 residues. Germline CDR1 and CDR2: SGHTA and FQGNSA. J gave up 3 bases and V 5 bases, and 6 bases lay outside the gene matches. The CDR3: CASSGTGGLYNEQFF. DNA of the CDR3: TGTGCCAGCAGCGGTACGGGGGGGCTCTACAATGAGCAGTTCTTC. The full variable domain, rest sourced from reference TRBV7-2 and TRBJ2-1, is GAGVSQSPSNKVTEKGKDVELRCDPISGHTALYWYRQSLGQGLEFLIYFQGNSAPDKSGLPSDRFSAERTGGSVSTLTIQRTQQEDSAVYLCASSGTGGLYNEQFFGPGTRLTVL.

The chain combines TRBV20-1 with TRBJ2-1; no clear D gene. The CDR3 length is 10 residues. The ends were cut back, 5 bases at V and 7 bases at J, with 6 bases in the middle. Germline CDR1 is DFQATT and CDR2 is SNEGSKA (reference sequence). The CDR3 reads CSALFNEQFF. Here the CDR3 DNA reads TGCAGTGCTCTATTTAATGAGCAGTTCTTC.

This chain links TRBV28 with TRBJ1-1; D remains unclear. The CDR3 contains 14 residues. The germline V gene has CDR1 MDHEN and CDR2 SYDVKM. The germline V and J ends were trimmed by 5 bases and 2 bases, with 12 bases remaining between them. In DNA, the CDR3 is TGTGCCAGCAGTCCCCTACCCCAAAACACTGAAGCTTTCTTT. Protein sequence: CASSPLPQNTEAFF. Full variable domain (outside the CDR3, taken from reference TRBV28 and TRBJ1-1): DVKVTQSSRYLVKRTGEKVFLECVQDMDHENMFWYRQDPGLGLRLIYFSYDVKMKEKGDIPEGYSVSREKKERFSLILESASTNQTSMYLCASSPLPQNTEAFFGQGTRLTVV.

This chain links TRBV12-3 or TRBV12-4 with TRBJ1-2; D unclear. V dropped 5 bases and J dropped 6 bases, with 13 bases sitting between them. The CDR3 sequence is 13 residues long. DNA for the CDR3: TGTGCCAGCAGTAGACGGGAATCCGATGGCTACACCTTC. Encoded protein: CASSRRESDGYTF.

The chain couples TRBV7-2 to TRBJ2-2; D gene ambiguous. V gave up 5 bases and J gave up 0 bases, with 7 bases separating them. The CDR3 has 14 residues. Germline V gene data show CDR1 as SGHTA and CDR2 as FQGNSA. CDR3 sequence (DNA): TGTGCCAGCAGCCCCAATCCGAACACCGGGGAGCTGTTTTTT. It is translated as CASSPNPNTGELFF.

Points on this clone: The same CDR3 can be traced to other DNA sequences in this sample. The chain combines TRBV6-1 with TRBJ2-7; 8 nucleotides align to TRBD1. There are 15 residues in the CDR3. With 3 bases clipped from V and 0 bases from J, the junction kept 4 bases outside the gene matches. In germline, CDR1 is MNHNS, CDR2 SASEGT. The CDR3 nucleotides read TGTGCCAGCAGTGATGGGACAGGTAGCTCCTACGAGCAGTACTTC. Its protein is CASSDGTGSSYEQYF.

Only a few counts were recorded for this clone. This chain uses TRBV10-3 with TRBJ1-2, with unresolved D. The V end was cut by 3 bases, the J end by 5 bases, with 10 bases between. The CDR3 has 13 residues. The V gene's germline CDR1 is ENHRY and CDR2 SYGVKD. CDR3 loop: CAISDKDQYGYTF. The CDR3 region has the DNA TGTGCCATCAGTGACAAGGACCAGTATGGCTACACCTTC.

The chain recombines TRBV12-3 or TRBV12-4 with TRBJ2-2; perhaps TRBD1 as D (6 bases). This CDR3 spans 13 amino acids. Between the trimmed V and J ends, which lost 1 base and 6 bases, there was a span of 6 bases. CDR3 in DNA: TGTGCCAGCAGTTTAGGACAGGCCGGGGAGCTGTTTTTT. Translation gives CASSLGQAGELFF.

V gene TRBV27 combines with J gene TRBJ2-3; D may correspond to TRBD1 or TRBD2 (5 bases each). Trimming shortened V by 5 bases and J by 6 bases, and 15 bases separated the two germline ends. CDR3 size: 14 residues. Germline lookup yields CDR1 MNHEY and CDR2 SMNVEV (reference sequence). The CDR3 spells CASSTTIGADTQYF. DNA for the CDR3: TGTGCCAGCAGTACGACAATCGGGGCGGATACGCAGTATTTT.

The chain couples TRBV15 to TRBJ1-5; D uncertain. The germline V gene encodes CDR1 LNHNV and CDR2 YYDKDF (reference sequence). There are 14 residues in the CDR3. The V and J ends lost 0 bases and 7 bases respectively, with 10 bases between them. The CDR3, as DNA: TGTGCCACCAGCAGAGAAGCGTGGGGACAGCCCCAGCATTTT. Translating it yields CATSREAWGQPQHF. Complete variable domain (other parts from reference TRBV15 and TRBJ1-5): DAMVIQNPRYQVTQFGKPVTLSCSQTLNHNVMYWYQQKSSQAPKLLFHYYDKDFNNEADTPDNFQSRRPNTSFCFLDIRSPGLGDTAMYLCATSREAWGQPQHFGDGTRLSIL.

The chain employs TRBV4-1 and TRBJ2-1; the D gene is possibly TRBD2 (5 bases). The V gene lost 0 bases and the J gene lost 6 bases, with 9 bases spanning the gap. Germline V lookup: CDR1 MGHRA, CDR2 YSYEKL. The CDR3 spans 14 residues. The CDR3 is CASSQERDFNEQFF. CDR3 nucleotides: TGCGCCAGCAGCCAAGAGAGGGATTTCAATGAGCAGTTCTTC.

V gene TRBV5-4 combines with J gene TRBJ2-3; perhaps TRBD1 as D (6 bases). Germline CDR1 SGHNT, CDR2 YYREEE (reference sequence). The CDR3 sequence is 16 residues long. The ends were cut back, 4 bases at V and 3 bases at J, with 18 bases in the middle. CDR3 residues: CASSLGRQGLTDTQYF. DNA of the CDR3: TGTGCCAGCAGCCTGGGACGGCAGGGGTTAACAGATACGCAGTATTTT.